This T cell receptor beta chain came from a study of OX40 agonist ivuxolimab in advanced cancers. Study-level background: Patients got intravenous ivuxolimab at 0.01 to 10 mg/kg every 2 weeks.

Using immunoSEQ multiplex PCR, the repertoire was profiled, and TCRdb retains in-frame clones only, with some absent. In the table there are approximately 91,000 clones, roughly 84% of which are singletons. This sample comprised CD4+ or CD8+ T cells sorted from blood, obtained in a trial of the OX40 agonist ivuxolimab. This receptor was obtained from an adult with an advanced solid tumor such as melanoma, head and neck, liver or kidney cancer.

CDR3 sequence: CAISEKTSGGLRDEQFF. CDR3 DNA: TGTGCCATCAGTGAAAAGACTAGCGGGGGACTTCGGGATGAGCAGTTCTTC. This rearrangement joins TRBV10-3 to TRBJ2-1, with 12 nucleotides matching TRBD2. The CDR3 consists of 17 residues. J was trimmed by 8 bases and V by 3 bases; bases with no gene match: 11. Germline V gene data show CDR1 as ENHRY and CDR2 as SYGVKD.